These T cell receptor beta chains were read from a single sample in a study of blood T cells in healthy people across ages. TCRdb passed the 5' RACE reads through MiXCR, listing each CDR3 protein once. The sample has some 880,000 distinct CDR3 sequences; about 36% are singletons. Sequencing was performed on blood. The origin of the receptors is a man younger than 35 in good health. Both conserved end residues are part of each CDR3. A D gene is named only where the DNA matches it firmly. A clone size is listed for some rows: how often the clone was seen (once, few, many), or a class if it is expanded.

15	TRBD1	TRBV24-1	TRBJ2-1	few	TGTGCCACCAGTGATTCCCTAGGGGGCTCCGGTGAGCAGTTCTTC	CATSDSLGGSGEQFF
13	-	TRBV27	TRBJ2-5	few	TGTGCCAGCAGGACCGGGTTTCAAGAGACCCAGTACTTC	CASRTGFQETQYF
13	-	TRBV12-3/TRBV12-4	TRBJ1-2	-	TGTGCCAGCAGTTACACAGAGTTGTATGGCTACACCTTC	CASSYTELYGYTF
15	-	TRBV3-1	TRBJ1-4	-	TGTGCCAGCAGCCAAGATGGGCAGATTAATGAAAAACTGTTTTTT	CASSQDGQINEKLFF
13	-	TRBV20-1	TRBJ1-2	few	TGCAGTGCTAGTAGGGGAGTGACCTATGGCTACACCTTC	CSASRGVTYGYTF
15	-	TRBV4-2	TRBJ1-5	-	TGTGCCAGCAGCCAAGATGTAGAGACGAATCAGCCCCAGCATTTT	CASSQDVETNQPQHF
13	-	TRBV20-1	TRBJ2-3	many	TGCAGTGCAACCCGACAGCCCACAGATACGCAGTATTTT	CSATRQPTDTQYF
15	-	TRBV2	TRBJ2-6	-	TGTGCCAGCAGTCTGGACAGACCTGGGGCCAAAGTCCTGACTTTC	CASSLDRPGAKVLTF
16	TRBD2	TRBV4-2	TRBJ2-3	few	TGTGCCAGCAGCCAAGGGAATAGCGGGAGTGTGGATACGCAGTATTTT	CASSQGNSGSVDTQYF
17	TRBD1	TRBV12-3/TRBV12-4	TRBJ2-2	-	TGTGCCAGCAGTTCCCGGCGGGACAGGCGCAACACCGGGGAGCTGTTTTTT	CASSSRRDRRNTGELFF
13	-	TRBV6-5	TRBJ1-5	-	TGTGCCAGCAGTTACTCTATAGTAGAGCCCCAGCATTTT	CASSYSIVEPQHF
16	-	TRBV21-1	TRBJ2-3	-	TGTGCCAGCAGCTTAGAGCCGGGGGGATCCACAGATACGCAGTATTTT	CASSLEPGGSTDTQYF
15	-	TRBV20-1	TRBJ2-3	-	TGCAGTGCCTTCGTCCCACGAGCTGGCACAGATACGCAGTATTTT	CSAFVPRAGTDTQYF
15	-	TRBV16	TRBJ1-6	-	TGTGCCAGCAGCAGTAGGGGTGGTAGCAATTCACCCCTCCACTTT	CASSSRGGSNSPLHF
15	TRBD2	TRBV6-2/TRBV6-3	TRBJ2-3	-	TGTGCCAGCAGTTACCGTGAGACTAGCTCAGATACGCAGTATTTT	CASSYRETSSDTQYF
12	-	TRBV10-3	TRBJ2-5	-	TGTGCCATCAAGGGGACATTAGAGACCCAGTACTTC	CAIKGTLETQYF
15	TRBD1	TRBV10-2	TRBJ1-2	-	TGCGCCAGCAGTATTAGGACAGGACAAAACTATGGCTACACCTTC	CASSIRTGQNYGYTF
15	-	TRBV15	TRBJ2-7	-	TGTGCCACCAGCCCGGGGGTGGGGGACGTCTACGAGCAGTACTTC	CATSPGVGDVYEQYF
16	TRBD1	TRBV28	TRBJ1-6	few	TGTGCCAGCACTATTTACCGGGGACAGGGGAGTTCACCCCTCCACTTT	CASTIYRGQGSSPLHF
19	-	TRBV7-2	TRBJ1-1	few	TGTGCCAGCAGCTTAGACCGGGACAAAAGGGGGGGGACGAACACTGAAGCTTTCTTT	CASSLDRDKRGGTNTEAFF
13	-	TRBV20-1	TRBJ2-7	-	TGCAGTGCTAGAGGGGGCTCGGGCTACGAGCAGTACTTC	CSARGGSGYEQYF
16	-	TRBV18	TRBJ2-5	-	TGTGCCAGCTCTCCCTCTTGGGGATTGATGCAAGAGACCCAGTACTTC	CASSPSWGLMQETQYF
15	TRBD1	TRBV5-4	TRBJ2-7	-	TGTGCCAGCAGCTTTCAGGGGGCTCCGTCCTACGAGCAGTACTTC	CASSFQGAPSYEQYF
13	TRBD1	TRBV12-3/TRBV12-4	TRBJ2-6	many	TGTGCCAGCAGTCCTTGGACAGGGGACGTCCTGACTTTC	CASSPWTGDVLTF
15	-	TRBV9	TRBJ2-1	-	TGTGCCAGCAGCGTAGAGGACGGTCCTTCCTACGAGCAGTTCTTC	CASSVEDGPSYEQFF
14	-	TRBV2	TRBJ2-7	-	TGTGCCAGCAGGAGGAGATCGAACACCTACGAGCAGTACTTC	CASRRRSNTYEQYF
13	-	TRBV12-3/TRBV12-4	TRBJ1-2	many	TGTGCCAGCAGTTTACGGGGGACCGAAGGCTACACCTTC	CASSLRGTEGYTF
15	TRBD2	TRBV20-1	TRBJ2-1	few	TGCAGTGCTAGAGATAGGGCTAGCGGGTGGGATGAGCAGTTCTTC	CSARDRASGWDEQFF
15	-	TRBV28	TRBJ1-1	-	TGTGCCAGCAACGTAGGGGATGGGGTGGGCACTGAAGCTTTCTTT	CASNVGDGVGTEAFF
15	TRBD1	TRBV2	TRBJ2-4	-	TGTGCCAGCAGTGAAGGGGGACAGGGGAAAAACATTCAGTACTTC	CASSEGGQGKNIQYF
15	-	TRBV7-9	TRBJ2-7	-	TGTGCCAGCAGCCCCCCGGACCGACTAACCTACGAGCAGTACTTC	CASSPPDRLTYEQYF
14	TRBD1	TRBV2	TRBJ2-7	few	TGTGCCAGCAGGACTAGGACAGGGTTGGGCGAGCAGTACTTC	CASRTRTGLGEQYF
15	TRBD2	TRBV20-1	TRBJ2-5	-	TGCAGTGCTAGTGGCCAGCGGGGTGAGATTGAGACCCGGTACTTC	CSASGQRGEIETRYF
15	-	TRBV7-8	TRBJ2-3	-	TGTGCCAGCAGCCCCTCGACGGACTCCACAGATACGCAGTATTTT	CASSPSTDSTDTQYF
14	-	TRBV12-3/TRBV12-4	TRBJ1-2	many	TGTGCCAGCAGTTTATCTAATCGGGCCGGTGGCTACACCTTC	CASSLSNRAGGYTF
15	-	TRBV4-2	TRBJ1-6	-	TGTGCCAGCAGCCAAGAGAGCCGGGGTAATTCACCCCTCCACTTT	CASSQESRGNSPLHF
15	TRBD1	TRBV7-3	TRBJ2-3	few	TGTGCCAGCGGACCCGGGACAGGGAGCACAGATACGCAGTATTTT	CASGPGTGSTDTQYF